This T cell receptor (beta chain) was identified during a study of shared T cell receptors in the human thymus. Measured with immunoSEQ multiplex PCR; TCRdb has only the in-frame clones, and not every one. The table shows some 660,000 clones, with about 89% occurring only once. In addition, the sample was reused for a study of human thymus T cells. That paper notes: Corrective surgery for congenital heart defects was being performed on the healthy Finnish infants who served as donors. It was from resections taken during corrective heart surgery that the thymus tissue came. There appeared to be biased usage of V and J genes in thymic and blood repertoires. Related research found strongly overlapping thymic repertoires in unrelated individuals.

This sequence was found in a boy under two years old with a congenital heart defect. Sample: thymocytes.

The CDR3: CAPRGTGTSGRTYNEQFF. For the CDR3, the DNA is TGTGCCCCGAGGGGGACCGGGACTAGCGGGAGGACTTACAATGAGCAGTTCTTC. The chain employs TRBV30 and TRBJ2-1, with TRBD2 matching 15 bases. V was pared by 8 bases and J by 4 bases, with 15 bases of the junction left unmatched. Germline V gene lookup returns CDR1 GTSNPN and CDR2 SVGIG (reference sequence). The CDR3 loop spans 18 amino acids.